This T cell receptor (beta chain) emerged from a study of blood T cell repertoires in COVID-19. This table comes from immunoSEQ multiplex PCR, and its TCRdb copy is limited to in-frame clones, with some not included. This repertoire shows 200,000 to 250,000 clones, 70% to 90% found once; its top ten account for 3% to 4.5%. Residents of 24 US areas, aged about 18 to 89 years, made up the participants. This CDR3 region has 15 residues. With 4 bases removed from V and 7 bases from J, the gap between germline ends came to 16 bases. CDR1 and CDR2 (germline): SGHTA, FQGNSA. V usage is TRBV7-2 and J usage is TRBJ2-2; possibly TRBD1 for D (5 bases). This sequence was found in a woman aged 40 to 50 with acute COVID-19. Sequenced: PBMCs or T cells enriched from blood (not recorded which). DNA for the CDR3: TGTGCCAGCAGCTCACAGGCGAATGGTCTCGGGGAGCTGTTTTTT. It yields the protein CASSSQANGLGELFF.